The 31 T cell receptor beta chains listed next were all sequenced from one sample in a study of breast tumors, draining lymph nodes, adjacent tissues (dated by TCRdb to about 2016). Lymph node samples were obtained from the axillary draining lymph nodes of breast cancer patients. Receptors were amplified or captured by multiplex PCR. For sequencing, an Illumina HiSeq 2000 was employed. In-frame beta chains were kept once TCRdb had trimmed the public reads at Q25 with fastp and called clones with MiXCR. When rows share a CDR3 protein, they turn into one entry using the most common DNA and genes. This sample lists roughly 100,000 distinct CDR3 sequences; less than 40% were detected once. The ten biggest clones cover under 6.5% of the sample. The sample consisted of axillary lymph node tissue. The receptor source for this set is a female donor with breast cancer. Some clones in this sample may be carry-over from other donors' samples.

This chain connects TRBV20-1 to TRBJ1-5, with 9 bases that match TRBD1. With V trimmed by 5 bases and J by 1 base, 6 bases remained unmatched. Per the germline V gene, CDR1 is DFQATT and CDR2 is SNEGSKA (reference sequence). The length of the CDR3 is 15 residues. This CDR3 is CSALDRGGSNQPQHF. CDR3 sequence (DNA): TGCAGTGCTCTGGACAGGGGCGGAAGCAATCAGCCCCAGCATTTT.

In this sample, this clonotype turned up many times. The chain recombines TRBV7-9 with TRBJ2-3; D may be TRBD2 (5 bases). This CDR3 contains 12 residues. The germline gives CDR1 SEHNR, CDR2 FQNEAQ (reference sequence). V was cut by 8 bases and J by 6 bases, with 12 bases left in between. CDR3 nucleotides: TGTGCCAGCTCGCCGACGGGGGATACGCAGTATTTT. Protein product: CASSPTGDTQYF.

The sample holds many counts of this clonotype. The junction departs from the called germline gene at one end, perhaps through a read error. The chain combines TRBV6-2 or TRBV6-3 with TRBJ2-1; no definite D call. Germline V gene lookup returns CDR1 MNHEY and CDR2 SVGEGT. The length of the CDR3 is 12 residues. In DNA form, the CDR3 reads TGTGCCAGCAGTCACTCGGGTGGTGAGCAGTTCTTC. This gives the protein CASSHSGGEQFF.

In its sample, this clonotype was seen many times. This CDR3 is CAWSVVQSNTGELFF. The DNA for the CDR3 is TGTGCCTGGAGTGTAGTTCAGTCGAACACCGGGGAGCTGTTTTTT. The rearrangement joins TRBV30 to TRBJ2-2; D remains unclear. The CDR3 loop spans 15 amino acids. Per the germline V gene, CDR1 is GTSNPN and CDR2 is SVGIG (reference sequence). V dropped 0 bases and J dropped 0 bases, with 8 bases sitting between them.

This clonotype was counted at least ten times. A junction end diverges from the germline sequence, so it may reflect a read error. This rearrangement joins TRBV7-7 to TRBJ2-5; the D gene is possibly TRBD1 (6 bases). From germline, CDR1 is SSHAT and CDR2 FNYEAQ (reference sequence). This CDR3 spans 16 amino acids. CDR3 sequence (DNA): TGTGCTAGCAGCTTGAGGGCAGGGGCTCCCGAAGAGACCCAGTACTTC. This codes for CASSLRAGAPEETQYF. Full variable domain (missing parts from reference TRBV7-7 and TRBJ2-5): GAGVSQSPRYKVTKRGQDVTLRCDPISSHATLYWYQQALGQGPEFLTYFNYEAQPDKSGLPSDRFSAERPEGSISTLTIQRTEQRDSAMYRCASSLRAGAPEETQYFGPGTRLLVL.

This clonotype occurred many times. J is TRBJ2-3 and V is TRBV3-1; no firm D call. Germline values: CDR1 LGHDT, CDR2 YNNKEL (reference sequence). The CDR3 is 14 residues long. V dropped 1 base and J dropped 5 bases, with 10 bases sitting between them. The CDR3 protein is CASSQARPQDTQYF. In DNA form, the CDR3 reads TGTGCCAGCAGCCAAGCTCGTCCGCAAGATACGCAGTATTTT.

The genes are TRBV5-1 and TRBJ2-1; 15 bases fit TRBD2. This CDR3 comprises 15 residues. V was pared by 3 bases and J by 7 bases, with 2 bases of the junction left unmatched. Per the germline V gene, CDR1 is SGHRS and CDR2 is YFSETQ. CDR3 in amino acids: CASSSGLAGGNEQFF. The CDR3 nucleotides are TGCGCCAGCAGCTCCGGACTAGCGGGAGGGAATGAGCAGTTCTTC. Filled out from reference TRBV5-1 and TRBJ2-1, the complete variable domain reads KAGVTQTPRYLIKTRGQQVTLSCSPISGHRSVSWYQQTPGQGLQFLFEYFSETQRNKGNFPGRFSGRQFSNSRSEMNVSTLELGDSALYLCASSSGLAGGNEQFFGPGTRLTVL.

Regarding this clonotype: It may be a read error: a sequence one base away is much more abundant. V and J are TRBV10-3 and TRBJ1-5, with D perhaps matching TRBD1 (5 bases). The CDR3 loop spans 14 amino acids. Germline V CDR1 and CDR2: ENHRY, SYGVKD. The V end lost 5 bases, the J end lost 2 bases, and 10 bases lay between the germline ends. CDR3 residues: CAISYGHRNQPQHF. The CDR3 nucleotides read TGTGCCATCAGTTACGGACACCGCAATCAGCCCCAGCATTTT.

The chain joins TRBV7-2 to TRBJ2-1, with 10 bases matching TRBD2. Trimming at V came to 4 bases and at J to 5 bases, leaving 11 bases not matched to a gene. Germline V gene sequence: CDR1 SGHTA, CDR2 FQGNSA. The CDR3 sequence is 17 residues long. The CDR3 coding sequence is TGTGCCAGCAGCTCGCACCAGACTAGCGGGTCCCACAATGAGCAGTTCTTC. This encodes CASSSHQTSGSHNEQFF. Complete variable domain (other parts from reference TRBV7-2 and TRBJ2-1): GAGVSQSPSNKVTEKGKDVELRCDPISGHTALYWYRQSLGQGLEFLIYFQGNSAPDKSGLPSDRFSAERTGGSVSTLTIQRTQQEDSAVYLCASSSHQTSGSHNEQFFGPGTRLTVL.

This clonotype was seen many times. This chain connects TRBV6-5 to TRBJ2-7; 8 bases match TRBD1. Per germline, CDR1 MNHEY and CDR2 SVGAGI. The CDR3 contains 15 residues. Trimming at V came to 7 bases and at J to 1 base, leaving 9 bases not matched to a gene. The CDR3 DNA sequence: TGTGCCAGCACCCTCGGACAGGGTTTGTCCTACGAGCAGTACTTC. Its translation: CASTLGQGLSYEQYF.

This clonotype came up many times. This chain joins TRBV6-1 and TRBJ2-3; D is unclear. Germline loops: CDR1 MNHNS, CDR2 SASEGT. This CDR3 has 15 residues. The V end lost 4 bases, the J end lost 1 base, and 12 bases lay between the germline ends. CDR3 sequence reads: CASSAILGGTDTQYF. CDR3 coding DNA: TGTGCCAGCAGTGCGATCCTGGGTGGCACAGATACGCAGTATTTT.

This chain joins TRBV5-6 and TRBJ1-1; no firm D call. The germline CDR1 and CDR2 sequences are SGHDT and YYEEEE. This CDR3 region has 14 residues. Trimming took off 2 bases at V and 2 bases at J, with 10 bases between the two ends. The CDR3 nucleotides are TGTGCCAGCAGCTTTGGTCAGAGAAACACTGAAGCTTTCTTT. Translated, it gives CASSFGQRNTEAFF.

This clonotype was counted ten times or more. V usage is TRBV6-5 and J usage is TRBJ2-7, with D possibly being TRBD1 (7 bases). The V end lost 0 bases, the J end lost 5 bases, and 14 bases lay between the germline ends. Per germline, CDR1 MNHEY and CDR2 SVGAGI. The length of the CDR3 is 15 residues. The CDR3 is CASSYSFGRGDEQYF. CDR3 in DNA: TGTGCCAGCAGTTACTCATTCGGCAGGGGGGACGAGCAGTACTTC.

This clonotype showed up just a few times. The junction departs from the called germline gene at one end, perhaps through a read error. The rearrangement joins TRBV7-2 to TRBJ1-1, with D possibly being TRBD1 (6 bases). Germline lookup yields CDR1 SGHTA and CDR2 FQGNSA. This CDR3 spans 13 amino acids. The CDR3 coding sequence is TGTGCCAGCGGCTTAGCGGGGGCAGGGCGAGCTTTCTTT. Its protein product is CASGLAGAGRAFF.

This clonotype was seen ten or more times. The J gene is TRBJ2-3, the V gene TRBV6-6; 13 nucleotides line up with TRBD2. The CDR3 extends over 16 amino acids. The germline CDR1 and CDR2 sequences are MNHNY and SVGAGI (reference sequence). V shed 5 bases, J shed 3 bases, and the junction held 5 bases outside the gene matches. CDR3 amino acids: CASSHRTSGSTDTQYF. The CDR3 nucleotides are TGTGCCAGCAGTCACCGGACTAGCGGGAGTACAGATACGCAGTATTTT.

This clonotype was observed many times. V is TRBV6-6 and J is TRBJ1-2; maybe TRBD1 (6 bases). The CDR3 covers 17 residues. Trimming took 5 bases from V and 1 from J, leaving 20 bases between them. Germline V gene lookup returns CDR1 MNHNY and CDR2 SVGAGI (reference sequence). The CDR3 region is CASSLPDLGQNNYGYTF. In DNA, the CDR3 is TGTGCCAGCAGTCTACCTGACCTTGGACAGAATAACTATGGCTACACCTTC.

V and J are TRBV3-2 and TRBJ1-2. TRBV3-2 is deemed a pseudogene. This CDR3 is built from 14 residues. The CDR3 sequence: CASSQDQRDYGYTF. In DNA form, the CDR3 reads TGTGCCAGCAGCCAAGATCAGCGGGACTATGGCTACACCTTC.

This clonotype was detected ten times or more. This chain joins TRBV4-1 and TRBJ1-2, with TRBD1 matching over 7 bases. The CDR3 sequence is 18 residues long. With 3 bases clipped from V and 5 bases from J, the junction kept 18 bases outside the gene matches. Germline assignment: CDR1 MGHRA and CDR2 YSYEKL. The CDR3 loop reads CASSHSRDSRHPTYGYTF. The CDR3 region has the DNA TGCGCCAGCAGCCATTCACGGGACAGTCGTCATCCAACTTATGGCTACACCTTC.

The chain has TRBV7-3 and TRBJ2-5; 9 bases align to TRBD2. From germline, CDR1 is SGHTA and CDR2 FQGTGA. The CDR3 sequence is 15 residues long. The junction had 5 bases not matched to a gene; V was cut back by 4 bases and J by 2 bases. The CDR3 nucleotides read TGTGCCAGCAGCTCTGTGGCGGGGGGGCAAGAGACCCAGTACTTC. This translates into CASSSVAGGQETQYF.

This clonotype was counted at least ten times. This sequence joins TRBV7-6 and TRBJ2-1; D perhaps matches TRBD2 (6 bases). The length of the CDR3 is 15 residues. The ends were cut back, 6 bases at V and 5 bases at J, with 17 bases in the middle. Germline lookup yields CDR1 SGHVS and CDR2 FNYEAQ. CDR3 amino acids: CASSSRTKGDNEQFF. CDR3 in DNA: TGTGCCAGCAGTTCCCGGACTAAGGGAGACAATGAGCAGTTCTTC.

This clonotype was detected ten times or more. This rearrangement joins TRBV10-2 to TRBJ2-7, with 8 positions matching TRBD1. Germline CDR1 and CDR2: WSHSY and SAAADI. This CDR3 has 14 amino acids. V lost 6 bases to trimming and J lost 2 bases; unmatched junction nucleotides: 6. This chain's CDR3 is CASRPGTGPYEQYF. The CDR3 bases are TGCGCCAGCAGGCCCGGGACAGGCCCCTACGAGCAGTACTTC.

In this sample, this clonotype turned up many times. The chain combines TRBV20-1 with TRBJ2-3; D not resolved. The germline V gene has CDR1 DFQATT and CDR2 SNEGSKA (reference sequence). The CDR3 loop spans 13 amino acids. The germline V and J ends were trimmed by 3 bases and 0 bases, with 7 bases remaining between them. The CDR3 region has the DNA TGCAGTGCTAGGGGGTCTAGCACAGATACGCAGTATTTT. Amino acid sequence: CSARGSSTDTQYF.

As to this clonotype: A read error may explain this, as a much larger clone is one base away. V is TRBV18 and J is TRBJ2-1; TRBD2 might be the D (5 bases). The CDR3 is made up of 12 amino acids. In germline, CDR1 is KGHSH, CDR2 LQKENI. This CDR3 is CVSSPGSREQFF. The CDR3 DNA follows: TGTGTCAGCTCACCGGGGTCAAGGGAGCAGTTCTTC. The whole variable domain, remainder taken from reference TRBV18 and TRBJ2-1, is NAGVMQNPRHLVRRRGQEARLRCSPMKGHSHVYWYRQLPEEGLKFMVYLQKENIIDESGMPKERFSAEFPKEGPSILRIQQVVRGDSAAYFCVSSPGSREQFFGPGTRLTVL.

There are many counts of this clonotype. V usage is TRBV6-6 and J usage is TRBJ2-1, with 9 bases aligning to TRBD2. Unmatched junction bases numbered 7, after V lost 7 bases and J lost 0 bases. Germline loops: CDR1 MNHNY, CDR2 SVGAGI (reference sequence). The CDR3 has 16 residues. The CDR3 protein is CASINPSGNSYNEQFF. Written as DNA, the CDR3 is TGTGCCAGCATTAACCCTAGCGGGAACTCCTACAATGAGCAGTTCTTC.

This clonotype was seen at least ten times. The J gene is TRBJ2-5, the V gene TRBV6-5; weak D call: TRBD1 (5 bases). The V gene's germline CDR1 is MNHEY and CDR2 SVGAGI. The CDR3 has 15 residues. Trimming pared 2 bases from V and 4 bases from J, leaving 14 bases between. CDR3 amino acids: CASSYMKKGAETQYF. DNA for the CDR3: TGTGCCAGCAGTTACATGAAGAAAGGGGCAGAGACCCAGTACTTC.

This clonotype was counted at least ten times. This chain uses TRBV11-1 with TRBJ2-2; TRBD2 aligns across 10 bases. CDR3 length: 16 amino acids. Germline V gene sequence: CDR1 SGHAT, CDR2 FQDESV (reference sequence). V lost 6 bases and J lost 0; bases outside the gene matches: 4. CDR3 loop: CASRKAGGPNTGELFF. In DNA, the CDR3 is TGTGCCAGCAGGAAAGCGGGGGGGCCGAACACCGGGGAGCTGTTTTTT. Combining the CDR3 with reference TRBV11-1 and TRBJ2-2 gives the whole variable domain EAEVAQSPRYKITEKSQAVAFWCDPISGHATLYWYRQILGQGPELLVQFQDESVVDDSQLPKDRFSAERLKGVDSTLKIQPAELGDSAMYLCASRKAGGPNTGELFFGEGSRLTVL.

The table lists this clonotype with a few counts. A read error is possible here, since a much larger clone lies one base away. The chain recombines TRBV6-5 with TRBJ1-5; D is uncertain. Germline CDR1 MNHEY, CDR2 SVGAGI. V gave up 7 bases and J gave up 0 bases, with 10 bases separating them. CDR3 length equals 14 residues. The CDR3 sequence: CASMHVYSNQPQHF. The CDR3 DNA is TGTGCCAGCATGCACGTCTATAGCAATCAGCCCCAGCATTTT.

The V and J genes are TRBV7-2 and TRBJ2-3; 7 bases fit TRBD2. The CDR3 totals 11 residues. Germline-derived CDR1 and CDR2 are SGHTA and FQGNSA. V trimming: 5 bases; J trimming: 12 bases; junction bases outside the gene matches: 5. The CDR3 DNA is TGTGCCAGCAGCATCCTAGCGGACCAGTATTTT. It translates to CASSILADQYF.

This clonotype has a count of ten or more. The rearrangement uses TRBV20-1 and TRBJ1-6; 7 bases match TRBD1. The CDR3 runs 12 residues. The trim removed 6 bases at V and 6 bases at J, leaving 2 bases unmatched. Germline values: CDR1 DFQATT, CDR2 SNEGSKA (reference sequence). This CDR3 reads CSARDSNSPLHF. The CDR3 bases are TGCAGTGCCCGGGACAGTAATTCACCCCTCCACTTT.

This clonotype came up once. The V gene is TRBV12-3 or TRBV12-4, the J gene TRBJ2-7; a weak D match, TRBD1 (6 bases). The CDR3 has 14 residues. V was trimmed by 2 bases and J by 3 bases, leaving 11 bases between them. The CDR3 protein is CASSLSTGNYEQYF. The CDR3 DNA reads TGTGCCAGCAGTTTAAGTACAGGGAACTACGAGCAGTACTTC.

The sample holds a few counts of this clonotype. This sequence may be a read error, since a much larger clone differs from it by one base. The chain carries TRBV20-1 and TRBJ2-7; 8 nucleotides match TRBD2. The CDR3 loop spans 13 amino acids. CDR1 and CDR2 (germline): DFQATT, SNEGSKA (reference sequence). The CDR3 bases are TGCAGTGCTCAAAGCGGGAGCACCTACGCGCAGTACTTC. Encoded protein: CSAQSGSTYAQYF.